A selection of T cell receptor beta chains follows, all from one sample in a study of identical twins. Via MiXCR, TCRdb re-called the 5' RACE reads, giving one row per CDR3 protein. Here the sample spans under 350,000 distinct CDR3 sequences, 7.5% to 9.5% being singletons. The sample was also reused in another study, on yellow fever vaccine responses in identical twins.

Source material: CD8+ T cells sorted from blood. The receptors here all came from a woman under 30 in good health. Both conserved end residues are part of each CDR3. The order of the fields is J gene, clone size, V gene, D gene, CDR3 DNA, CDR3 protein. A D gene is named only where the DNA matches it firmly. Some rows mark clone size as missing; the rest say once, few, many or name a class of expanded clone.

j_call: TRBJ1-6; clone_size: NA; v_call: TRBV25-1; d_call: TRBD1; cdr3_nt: TGTGCCAGCAGTGAATGGGCAGGGGGTAGTTCACCCCTCCACTTT; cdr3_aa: CASSEWAGGSSPLHF
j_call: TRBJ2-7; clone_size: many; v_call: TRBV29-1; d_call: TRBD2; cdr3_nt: TGCAGCGTTGAAACTAGCGGCTCCTACGAGCAGTACTTC; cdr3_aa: CSVETSGSYEQYF
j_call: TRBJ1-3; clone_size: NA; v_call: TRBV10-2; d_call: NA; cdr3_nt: TGCGCCAGCAGTGACCACGCCTGGGCTGGAAACACCATATATTTT; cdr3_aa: CASSDHAWAGNTIYF
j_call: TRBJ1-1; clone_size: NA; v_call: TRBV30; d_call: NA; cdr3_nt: TGTGCCTGGAGCCTGGACCCAATGAACACTGAAGCTTTCTTT; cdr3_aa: CAWSLDPMNTEAFF
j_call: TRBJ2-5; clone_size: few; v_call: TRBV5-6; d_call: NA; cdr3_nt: TGTGCCAGCAGCTCGGGGGTGGCCGGGGCGGAGACCCAGTACTTC; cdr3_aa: CASSSGVAGAETQYF
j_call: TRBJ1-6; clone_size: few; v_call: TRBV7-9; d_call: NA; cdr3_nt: TGTGCCAGCAGTCCGGCTCAGGGGAGTCCACCCCTCCACTTT; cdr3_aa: CASSPAQGSPPLHF
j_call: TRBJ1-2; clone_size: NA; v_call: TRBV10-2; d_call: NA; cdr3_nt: TGCGCCAGCAGCCACAGGGTTCTGGATGGCTACACCTTC; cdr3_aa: CASSHRVLDGYTF
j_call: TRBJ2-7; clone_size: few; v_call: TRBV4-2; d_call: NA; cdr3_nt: TGTGCCAGCAGCCACCAACTAGACTACGAGCAGTACTTC; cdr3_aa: CASSHQLDYEQYF
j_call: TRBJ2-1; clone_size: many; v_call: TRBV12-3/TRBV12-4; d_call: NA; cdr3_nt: TGTGCCAGCAGTTCGCCCCTAGTGAATGAGCAGTTCTTC; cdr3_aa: CASSSPLVNEQFF
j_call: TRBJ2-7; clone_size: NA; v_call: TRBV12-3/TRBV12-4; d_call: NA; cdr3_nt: TGTGCCAGCAGCAAACAGGGATCCGAGCAGTACTTC; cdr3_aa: CASSKQGSEQYF
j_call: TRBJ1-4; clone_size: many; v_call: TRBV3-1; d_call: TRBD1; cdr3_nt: TGTGCCAGCAGCCAATGGACAGGTCGTGAATTTAATGAAAAACTGTTTTTT; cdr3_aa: CASSQWTGREFNEKLFF
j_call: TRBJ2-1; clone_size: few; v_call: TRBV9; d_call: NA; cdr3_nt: TGTGCCAGCAGCGCGGGGTACAATGAGCAGTTCTTC; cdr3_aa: CASSAGYNEQFF
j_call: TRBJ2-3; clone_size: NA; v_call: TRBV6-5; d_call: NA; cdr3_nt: TGTGCCAGCAGTTACTTGGGGGATACGCAGTATTTT; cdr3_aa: CASSYLGDTQYF
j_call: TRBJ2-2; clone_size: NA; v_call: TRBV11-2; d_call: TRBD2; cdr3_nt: TGTGCCAGCAGCTTAGATCCCATTAGCGGGGTGAACACCGGGGAGCTGTTTTTT; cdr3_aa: CASSLDPISGVNTGELFF
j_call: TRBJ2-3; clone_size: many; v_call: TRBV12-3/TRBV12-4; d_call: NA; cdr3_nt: TGTGCCAGCAGTTTCGTCCTAGGAGGATTCGCAGATACGCAGTATTTT; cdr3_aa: CASSFVLGGFADTQYF
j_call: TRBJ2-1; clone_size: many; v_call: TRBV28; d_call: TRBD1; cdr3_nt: TGTGCCAGCACCGACGGACAGGGGTCTTGGTCCTACAATGAGCAGTTCTTC; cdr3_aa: CASTDGQGSWSYNEQFF
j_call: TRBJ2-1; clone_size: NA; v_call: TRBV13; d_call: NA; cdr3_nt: TGTGCCAGCAGCTCCCTCCCTTATGAGCAGTTCTTC; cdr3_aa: CASSSLPYEQFF
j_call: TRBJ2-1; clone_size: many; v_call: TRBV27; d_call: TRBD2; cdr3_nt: TGTGCCAGCAGTTTAGCGTGGGGGGGTGAGCAGTTCTTC; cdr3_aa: CASSLAWGGEQFF
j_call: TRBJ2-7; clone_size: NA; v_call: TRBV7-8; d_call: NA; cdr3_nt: TGTGCCAGCAGCTTTAACCCGGAGACAGGGACTTACCACGAGCAGTACTTC; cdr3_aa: CASSFNPETGTYHEQYF
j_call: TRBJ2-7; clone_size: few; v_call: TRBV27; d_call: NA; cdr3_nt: TGTGCCAGCAGTCCGAAGTACTCCTACGAGCAGTACTTC; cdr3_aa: CASSPKYSYEQYF
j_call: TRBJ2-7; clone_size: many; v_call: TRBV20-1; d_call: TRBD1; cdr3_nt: TGCAGTGCTAGGGGGGACAGGGCCTACGAGCAGTACTTC; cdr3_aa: CSARGDRAYEQYF
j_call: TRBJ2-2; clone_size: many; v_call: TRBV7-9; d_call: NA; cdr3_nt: TGTGCCAGCAGCTTAGTTCAGGTCAACACCGGGGAGCTGTTTTTT; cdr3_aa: CASSLVQVNTGELFF
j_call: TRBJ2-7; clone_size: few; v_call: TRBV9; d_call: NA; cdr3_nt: TGTGCCAGCAGCGTTGGGTCTTCCGGTGCCTACGAGCAGTACTTC; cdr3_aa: CASSVGSSGAYEQYF
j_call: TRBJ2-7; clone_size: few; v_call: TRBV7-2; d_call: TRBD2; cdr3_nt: TGTGCCAGCAGCTTAGCGGTGACTAGCGGCTACTACGAGCAGTACTTC; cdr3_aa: CASSLAVTSGYYEQYF
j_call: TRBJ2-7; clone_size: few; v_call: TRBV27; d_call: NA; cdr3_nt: TGTGCCAGCAGCCCCCCGGGGGGCCACTACGAGCAGTACTTC; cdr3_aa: CASSPPGGHYEQYF
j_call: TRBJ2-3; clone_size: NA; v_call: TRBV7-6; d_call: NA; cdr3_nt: TGTGCCAGCAGCACGGACCCAGATACGCAGTATTTT; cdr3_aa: CASSTDPDTQYF
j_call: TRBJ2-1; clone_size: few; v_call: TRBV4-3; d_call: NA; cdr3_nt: TGCGCCAGCAGCCAAGTTGGTGTTGGTAGAACCTCCTACAATGAGCAGTTCTTC; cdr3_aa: CASSQVGVGRTSYNEQFF
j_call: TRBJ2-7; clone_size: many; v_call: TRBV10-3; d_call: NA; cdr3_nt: TGTGCCATCAGCACGGACGGTCCCTACGAGCAGTACTTC; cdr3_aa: CAISTDGPYEQYF
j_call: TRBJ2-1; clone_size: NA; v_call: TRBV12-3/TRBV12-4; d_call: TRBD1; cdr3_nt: TGTGCCAGCCATACCCCGGGACAGGGGGCCCCTCGATCCTACAATGAGCAGTTCTTC; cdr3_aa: CASHTPGQGAPRSYNEQFF
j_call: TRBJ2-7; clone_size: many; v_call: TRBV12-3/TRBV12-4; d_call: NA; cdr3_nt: TGTGCCACGAGACAGGGAGGAGAGCAGTACTTC; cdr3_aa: CATRQGGEQYF
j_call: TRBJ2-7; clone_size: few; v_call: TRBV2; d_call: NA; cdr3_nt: TGTGCCAGCAGTGATCCGGTCTTGGACTCGAGGGACTACGAGCAGTACTTC; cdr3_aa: CASSDPVLDSRDYEQYF
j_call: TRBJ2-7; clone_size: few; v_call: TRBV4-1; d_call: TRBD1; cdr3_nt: TGCGCCAGCAGCCAATCCCCGGGGACAGCCTACGAGCAGTACTTC; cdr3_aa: CASSQSPGTAYEQYF
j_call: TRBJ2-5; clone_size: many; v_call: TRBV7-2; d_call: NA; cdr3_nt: TGTGCCAGCAGCTTACGCTCGGGCATCCAAGAGACCCAGTACTTC; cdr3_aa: CASSLRSGIQETQYF
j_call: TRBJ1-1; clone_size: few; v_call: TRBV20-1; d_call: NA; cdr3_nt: TGCAGTGCTAGAGCGGAGGGTTGGACTGAAGCTTTCTTT; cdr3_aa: CSARAEGWTEAFF
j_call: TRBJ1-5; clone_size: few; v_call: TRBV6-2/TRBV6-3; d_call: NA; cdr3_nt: TGTGCCAGCAGTTACTCTGAGGGATTGTTGCGGCCCCAGCATTTT; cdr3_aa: CASSYSEGLLRPQHF
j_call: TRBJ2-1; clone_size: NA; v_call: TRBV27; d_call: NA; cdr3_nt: TGTGCCAGCAGTTCCCGGGACTCAGGGGTCCTTGGTGAGCAGTTCTTC; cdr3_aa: CASSSRDSGVLGEQFF
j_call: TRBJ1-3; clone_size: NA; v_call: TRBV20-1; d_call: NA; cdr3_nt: TGCAGTGCCCACCTTGTAGGCTCTGGAAACACCATATATTTT; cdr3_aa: CSAHLVGSGNTIYF